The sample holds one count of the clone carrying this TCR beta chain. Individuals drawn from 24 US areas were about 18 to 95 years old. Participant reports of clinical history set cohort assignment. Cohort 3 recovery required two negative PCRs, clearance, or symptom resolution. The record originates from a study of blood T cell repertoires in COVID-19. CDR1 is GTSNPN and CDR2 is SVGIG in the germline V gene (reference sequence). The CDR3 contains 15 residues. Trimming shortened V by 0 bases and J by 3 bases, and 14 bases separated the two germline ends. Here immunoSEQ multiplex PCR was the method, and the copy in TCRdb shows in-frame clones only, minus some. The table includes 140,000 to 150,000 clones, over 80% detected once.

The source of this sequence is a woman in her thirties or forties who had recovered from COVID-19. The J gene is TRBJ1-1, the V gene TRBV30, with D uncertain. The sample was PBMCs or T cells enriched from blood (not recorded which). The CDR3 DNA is TGTGCCTGGAGTGTACGGCGGGATTCGGACACTGAAGCTTTCTTT. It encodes CAWSVRRDSDTEAFF.